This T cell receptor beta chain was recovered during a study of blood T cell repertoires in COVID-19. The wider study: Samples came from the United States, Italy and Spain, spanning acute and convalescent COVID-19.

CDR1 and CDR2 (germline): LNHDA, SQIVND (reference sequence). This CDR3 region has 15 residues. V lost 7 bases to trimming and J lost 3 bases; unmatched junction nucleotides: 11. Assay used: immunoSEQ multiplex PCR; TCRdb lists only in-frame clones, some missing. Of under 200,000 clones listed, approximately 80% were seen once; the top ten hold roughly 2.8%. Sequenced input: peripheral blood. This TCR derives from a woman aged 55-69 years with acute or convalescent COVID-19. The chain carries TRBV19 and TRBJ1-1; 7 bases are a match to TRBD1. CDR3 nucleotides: TGTGCCAGTAACCTTATGACAGGGTCGGACACTGAAGCTTTCTTT. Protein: CASNLMTGSDTEAFF.